This entry features one T cell receptor beta chain sequence. These data originate in a study of blood T cell repertoires in COVID-19. Measured with immunoSEQ multiplex PCR; TCRdb has only the in-frame clones, and not every one. The table lists 40,000 to 55,000 clones, more than 75% of them singletons. V gave up 4 bases and J gave up 5 bases; unmatched junction bases: 11. The CDR3 has 15 amino acids. CDR1 and CDR2 (germline): SGHNT, YYREEE (reference sequence). The specimen was peripheral blood. The chain uses TRBV5-4 and TRBJ2-5; 7 nucleotides line up with TRBD2. The receptor comes from a man aged 50 to 60 with active COVID-19. The CDR3 sequence is CASSPSSSGQETQYF. The CDR3 DNA reads as TGTGCCAGCAGCCCTAGTTCTAGCGGTCAGGAGACCCAGTACTTC. The complete variable domain, with remaining parts taken from reference TRBV5-4 and TRBJ2-5, reads ETGVTQSPTHLIKTRGQQVTLRCSSQSGHNTVSWYQQALGQGPQFIFQYYREEENGRGNFPPRFSGLQFPNYSSELNVNALELDDSALYLCASSPSSSGQETQYFGPGTRLLVL.